These 27 T cell receptor beta chains were all obtained from the same sample, sequenced in a study of T cell changes during pregnancy in multiple sclerosis. The data were produced by immunoSEQ multiplex PCR, yet TCRdb's version contains in-frame clones alone and is incomplete. The sample lists about 48,000 clones; over 75% were seen once. The sample here was CD4+ T cells from peripheral blood mononuclear cells, taken in the second trimester of pregnancy. The receptors here all came from a female donor with multiple sclerosis, enrolled in a pregnancy study.

The J gene is TRBJ2-3, the V gene TRBV6-4, with 9 bases aligning to TRBD2. The J segment lost 6 bases and the V segment lost 6 bases, leaving 10 bases of the junction unmatched. This CDR3 is 15 amino acids long. Germline V lookup: CDR1 MRHNA, CDR2 SNTAGT. This chain's CDR3 is CASSFSGSASDTQYF. As DNA, the CDR3 is TGTGCCAGCAGCTTTAGCGGGAGTGCATCGGATACGCAGTATTTT.

V and J are TRBV10-2 and TRBJ2-5, with TRBD2 matching over 12 bases. The trim removed 6 bases at V and 2 bases at J, leaving 10 bases unmatched. Germline V lookup: CDR1 WSHSY, CDR2 SAAADI. The CDR3 covers 17 residues. CDR3 nucleotide sequence: TGCGCCAGCAGAGCGCGAAGGGGACTAGCGGGTCAAGAGACCCAGTACTTC. Its protein product is CASRARRGLAGQETQYF.

This chain joins TRBV28 and TRBJ2-7, with 10 bases that match TRBD1. Trimming at V came to 6 bases and at J to 11 bases, leaving 10 bases not matched to a gene. The CDR3 is made up of 13 amino acids. Germline CDR1 reads MDHEN; CDR2 reads SYDVKM. The CDR3 loop reads CASRPGGGQGEYF. In DNA, the CDR3 is TGTGCCAGCAGACCGGGGGGCGGACAGGGGGAGTACTTC.

This clone has more than one count but fewer than ten. The V call is TRBV7-9, the J call TRBJ1-5; D gene unclear. Per germline, CDR1 SEHNR and CDR2 FQNEAQ (reference sequence). V lost 2 bases and J lost 10, with 9 bases in between. The CDR3 has 12 residues. The CDR3 loop is CASSLIEGPQHF. The CDR3 DNA reads TGTGCCAGCAGCTTAATCGAGGGACCCCAGCATTTT.

The gene calls are TRBV6-1 and TRBJ1-4; no clear D gene. The CDR3 is made up of 14 amino acids. Germline V gene sequence: CDR1 MNHNS, CDR2 SASEGT. The V and J ends lost 6 bases and 8 bases respectively, with 16 bases between them. CDR3 bases: TGTGCCAGCAGGAGAGGGCAGGTTTGGGAAAAACTGTTTTTT. Its protein is CASRRGQVWEKLFF.

The rearrangement links TRBV6-5 to TRBJ2-7, with 9 bases aligning to TRBD1. There are 14 residues in the CDR3. After removal of 2 bases from V and 7 bases from J, the junction contained 6 bases not matched to a gene. Germline CDR1 MNHEY, CDR2 SVGAGI. Here the CDR3 reads CASSYQQGAGEQYF. The CDR3 DNA is TGTGCCAGCAGTTACCAACAGGGGGCTGGAGAGCAGTACTTC.

This clone was detected only once. This sequence joins TRBV4-1 and TRBJ2-5; weak D call: TRBD2 (6 bases). The CDR3 totals 14 residues. Germline CDR1 MGHRA, CDR2 YSYEKL. V was shortened by 7 bases and J by 0 bases, with 12 bases between the two germline ends. The CDR3 coding sequence is TGCGCCAGCAAGGAGGGGATGTACCAAGAGACCCAGTACTTC. Amino acid sequence: CASKEGMYQETQYF.

CDR3 bases: TGTGCCAGTAGTATTAAGGTAGCGGTGACAGATACGCAGTATTTT. Amino acids: CASSIKVAVTDTQYF. This chain connects TRBV19 to TRBJ2-3, with D perhaps TRBD2 (6 bases). The germline V gene has CDR1 LNHDA and CDR2 SQIVND (reference sequence). The V end lost 3 bases, the J end lost 3 bases, and 13 bases lay between the germline ends. This CDR3 comprises 15 residues. Full variable domain (missing parts from reference TRBV19 and TRBJ2-3): DGGITQSPKYLFRKEGQNVTLSCEQNLNHDAMYWYRQDPGQGLRLIYYSQIVNDFQKGDIAEGYSVSREKKESFPLTVTSAQKNPTAFYLCASSIKVAVTDTQYFGPGTRLTVL.

The V gene is TRBV18, the J gene TRBJ2-3, with D perhaps matching TRBD2 (6 bases). This CDR3 has 15 amino acids. Deletions cut 2 bases from V and 2 bases from J, with 11 bases between. Germline-derived CDR1 and CDR2 are KGHSH and LQKENI. This CDR3 is CASSPSAGFTDTQYF. DNA for the CDR3: TGTGCCAGCTCACCATCGGCGGGATTCACAGATACGCAGTATTTT. Full variable domain (missing parts from reference TRBV18 and TRBJ2-3): NAGVMQNPRHLVRRRGQEARLRCSPMKGHSHVYWYRQLPEEGLKFMVYLQKENIIDESGMPKERFSAEFPKEGPSILRIQQVVRGDSAAYFCASSPSAGFTDTQYFGPGTRLTVL.

This chain uses TRBV7-3 with TRBJ1-3; 7 bases align to TRBD1. This CDR3 is built from 15 residues. After removal of 5 bases from V and 3 bases from J, the junction contained 7 bases not matched to a gene. The germline V gene encodes CDR1 SGHTA and CDR2 FQGTGA. CDR3 coding DNA: TGTGCCAGCAGCCCAACAGGGGCCCTTGGAAACACCATATATTTT. This translates into CASSPTGALGNTIYF.

V is TRBV27 and J is TRBJ2-5; 10 bases map to TRBD2. CDR1 and CDR2 (germline): MNHEY, SMNVEV (reference sequence). This CDR3 spans 16 amino acids. Trimming removed 4 bases from V and 5 bases from J; junction bases left unmatched: 10. CDR3: CASSSPRTSGQETQYF. In DNA form, the CDR3 reads TGTGCCAGCAGTTCCCCTCGGACTAGCGGCCAGGAGACCCAGTACTTC.

This clone was observed a handful of times. The rearrangement joins TRBV28 to TRBJ1-1; D possibly corresponds to TRBD1 (6 bases). Per the germline V gene, CDR1 is MDHEN and CDR2 is SYDVKM. This CDR3 spans 15 amino acids. Trimming left V 3 bases short and J 0 bases short, with 11 bases between. The chain's CDR3 is CASSFWGRLNTEAFF. The CDR3 bases are TGTGCCAGCAGTTTCTGGGGGCGGCTGAACACTGAAGCTTTCTTT.

The V call is TRBV7-9, the J call TRBJ2-3; the match to TRBD1 covers 7 bases. Germline V gene lookup returns CDR1 SEHNR and CDR2 FQNEAQ (reference sequence). The CDR3 extends over 15 amino acids. With 2 bases clipped from V and 3 bases from J, the junction kept 5 bases outside the gene matches. DNA for the CDR3: TGTGCCAGCAGCTTATCGGGGACAGCGACAGATACGCAGTATTTT. Translated, it gives CASSLSGTATDTQYF.

V usage is TRBV2 and J usage is TRBJ2-5; 13 positions agree with TRBD2. Germline CDR1 reads SNHLY; CDR2 reads FYNNEI. The CDR3 is 15 amino acids. Trimming took 6 bases from V and 5 from J; bases not matched to a gene: 6. The CDR3 is CASSLGLAGVETQYF. The CDR3 DNA sequence: TGTGCCAGCAGCCTAGGACTAGCGGGAGTCGAGACCCAGTACTTC.

The DNA of the CDR3 is TGCGCCAGCAGCTGGGGGGCTAGCGGTAGCACAGATACGCAGTATTTT. Its protein product is CASSWGASGSTDTQYF. This rearrangement joins TRBV5-1 to TRBJ2-3; tentative D call: TRBD2 (7 bases). Germline CDR1 and CDR2: SGHRS and YFSETQ. V lost 3 bases and J lost 0, with 14 bases in between. There are 16 residues in the CDR3.

In this sample, this clone turned up once. This sequence joins TRBV30 and TRBJ2-6, with TRBD2 matching over 7 bases. CDR1 and CDR2 (germline): GTSNPN, SVGIG (reference sequence). This CDR3 has 15 residues. V lost 4 bases to trimming and J lost 2 bases; unmatched junction nucleotides: 5. This CDR3 is CAWMKGGAGANVLTF. Written as DNA, the CDR3 is TGTGCCTGGATGAAGGGAGGGGCTGGGGCCAACGTCCTGACTTTC.

The gene calls are TRBV19 and TRBJ1-2; weak D call: TRBD1 (5 bases). V was cut by 3 bases and J by 2 bases, with 10 bases left in between. The CDR3 has 14 amino acids. Germline V gene lookup returns CDR1 LNHDA and CDR2 SQIVND (reference sequence). The CDR3 DNA reads as TGTGCCAGTAGTATTTCGACAGACAACTATGGCTACACCTTC. Its translation is CASSISTDNYGYTF.

J is TRBJ1-3 and V is TRBV4-2, with unresolved D. This CDR3 region has 16 residues. Germline V CDR1 and CDR2: LGHNA, YNFKEQ. V dropped 0 bases and J dropped 3 bases, with 12 bases sitting between them. The chain's CDR3 is CASSQETGEGGNTIYF. Written as DNA, the CDR3 is TGTGCCAGCAGCCAAGAAACTGGGGAGGGTGGAAACACCATATATTTT.

This sequence joins TRBV5-1 and TRBJ1-2; 7 bases align to TRBD1. From germline, CDR1 is SGHRS and CDR2 YFSETQ. The trim removed 2 bases at V and 0 bases at J, leaving 1 base unmatched. CDR3 length: 14 residues. The DNA for the CDR3 is TGCGCCAGCAGCTTAGGGACAGCTAACTATGGCTACACCTTC. It codes for CASSLGTANYGYTF.

The chain employs TRBV7-3 and TRBJ2-7; TRBD1 matches at 11 bases. This CDR3 comprises 14 residues. The germline CDR1 and CDR2 sequences are SGHTA and FQGTGA. The J segment lost 6 bases and the V segment lost 4 bases, leaving 5 bases of the junction unmatched. CDR3 DNA sequence: TGTGCCAGCAGCTCCGGACAGGGGGCCCTCGAGCAGTACTTC. Translated, it gives CASSSGQGALEQYF.

The chain has TRBV21-1 and TRBJ2-7; the DNA was not used to check the table's D call, TRBD1. TRBV21-1 is labeled a pseudogene. CDR3 length equals 13 residues. CDR3 sequence: CASIDTGVGEQYF. Written as DNA, the CDR3 is TGTGCCAGCATCGATACAGGGGTGGGGGAGCAGTACTTC.

The rearrangement uses TRBV28 and TRBJ1-5; D is possibly TRBD1 (6 bases). Deletions cut 5 bases from V and 5 bases from J, with 16 bases between. CDR1 and CDR2 (germline): MDHEN, SYDVKM. This CDR3 has 15 residues. The CDR3 is CASSLPGVADQPQHF. The CDR3 DNA reads TGTGCCAGCAGTCTCCCAGGGGTGGCAGATCAGCCCCAGCATTTT.

The CDR3, as DNA: TGTGCCACCGTTCAGGGGAAAGTGGGCACCGGGGAGCTGTTTTTT. Its translation is CATVQGKVGTGELFF. This rearrangement joins TRBV10-3 to TRBJ2-2; TRBD1 might be the D (6 bases). The CDR3 totals 15 residues. V lost 10 bases to trimming and J lost 4 bases, with 19 bases between them. CDR1 is ENHRY, CDR2 SYGVKD, per germline.

The V and J genes are TRBV10-3 and TRBJ2-3, with D possibly matching TRBD2 (6 bases). The V gene's germline CDR1 is ENHRY and CDR2 SYGVKD. The CDR3 contains 14 residues. Trimming removed 7 bases from V and 2 bases from J, with 13 bases in between. This CDR3 reads CAIMGGEPTDTQYF. CDR3 nucleotide sequence: TGTGCCATCATGGGCGGGGAACCCACAGATACGCAGTATTTT.

This chain joins TRBV28 and TRBJ2-7; TRBD2 aligns across 10 bases. Losses at the gene ends were 6 bases for V and 4 bases for J; bases not matched to a gene: 9. Germline CDR1 and CDR2: MDHEN and SYDVKM. The CDR3 spans 15 residues. The CDR3 DNA is TGTGCCAGCAGCCCGCAAGCGGGAGGGCCGTACGAGCAGTACTTC. Residues: CASSPQAGGPYEQYF. Based on the CDR3 plus reference TRBV28 and TRBJ2-7, the full variable domain is DVKVTQSSRYLVKRTGEKVFLECVQDMDHENMFWYRQDPGLGLRLIYFSYDVKMKEKGDIPEGYSVSREKKERFSLILESASTNQTSMYLCASSPQAGGPYEQYFGPGTRLTVT.

The V and J genes are TRBV4-2 and TRBJ2-7, with D hard to call. Germline V CDR1 and CDR2: LGHNA, YNFKEQ. The CDR3 has 12 amino acids. V was clipped by 0 bases and J by 7 bases, with 7 bases between them. CDR3 region: CASSQDRVEQYF. In nucleotides, the CDR3 is TGTGCCAGCAGCCAAGATCGGGTTGAGCAGTACTTC.

A single count supports this clone. No DNA is shown, since the ends of the CDR3 on it are uncertain; the CDR3 is the one TCRdb lists. The V and J genes are TRBV7-3 and TRBJ2-2; TRBD2 was called by the table and not checked on the DNA. Germline V gene sequence: CDR1 SGHTA, CDR2 FQGTGA. Inclusive of both ends, the CDR3 amounts to 17 amino acids. CDR3 residues: CASSPLRAGKNTGELFF.